A single TCR beta chain is shown here with its context. Its cognate antigen is unknown. J gave up 1 base and V 5 bases, and 9 bases lay outside the gene matches. The CDR3 totals 17 residues. Germline assignment: CDR1 KGHSH and CDR2 LQKENI. Donors in the study were healthy people who gave bone marrow. The data were obtained in a study of cytomegalovirus exposure and HLA in healthy donors. For the study at large: Of the donors genotyped, approximately 400 in all, about 80% fell in the Caucasian-associated ancestry cluster.

A multiplex PCR was run with 60 Vbeta primers and 13 Jbeta primers. Sequenced by immunoSEQ multiplex PCR; TCRdb stores in-frame clones only, minus some. The sample shows approximately 97,000 clones, approximately 81% of them seen only once. Regarding the study as a whole: Cytomegalovirus-associated TCR beta chains were listed, numbering roughly 150. What was likely a sequencing artifact was a cluster of highly shared sequence variants.

The origin of this receptor is a woman in her thirties or forties in good health and CMV-seropositive. V and J are TRBV18 and TRBJ2-2; 8 bases match TRBD1. Sequenced sample: PBMCs. CDR3 amino acids: CASSWSSGTGNTGELFF. The CDR3 bases are TGTGCCAGCTCATGGAGCTCCGGGACAGGGAACACCGGGGAGCTGTTTTTT.